The 30 T cell receptor beta chains given below trace back to one sample, sequenced in a study of regulatory T cells in long-lasting Graves disease. The time point: persistent/refractory GD, antithyroid drugs over 5 years with positive TRAb. RNA from PBMCs was the source of the TCR library. According to the study, TCR beta libraries were built with iRepertoire HTBI primers and CDR3-region Arm-PCR. TCRdb used MiXCR to reprocess the multiplex PCR reads, holding one entry per CDR3 protein. The table lists 400,000 to 500,000 distinct CDR3 sequences, approximately 22% of them singletons, with around 13% in the top ten. The sample in question was peripheral blood mononuclear cells (PBMCs), obtained when the disease was refractory, from a patient treated with antithyroid drugs. These receptors were taken from a female donor with Graves disease.

This clonotype came up many times. This rearrangement joins TRBV7-2 to TRBJ1-1; TRBD1 matches 8 bases. CDR3 size: 15 residues. V trimming: 5 bases; J trimming: 4 bases; junction bases outside the gene matches: 9. From germline, CDR1 is SGHTA and CDR2 FQGNSA. CDR3 DNA: TGTGCCAGCAGCAATCAGGGGGCGATTGGCACTGAAGCTTTCTTT. Encoded protein: CASSNQGAIGTEAFF.

This clonotype has more than one count but fewer than ten. V usage is TRBV5-6 and J usage is TRBJ1-1; no reliable D call. Per germline, CDR1 SGHDT and CDR2 YYEEEE. The germline V and J ends were trimmed by 6 bases and 7 bases, with 16 bases remaining between them. There are 13 residues in the CDR3. CDR3 loop: CASMHDGRDEAFF. The CDR3, as DNA: TGTGCCAGCATGCATGACGGAAGGGATGAAGCTTTCTTT.

The DNA of the CDR3 is TGTGCCAGCAGTCTCGGACAGGGGGCAACTAATGAAAAACTGTTTTTT. It yields the protein CASSLGQGATNEKLFF. The genes are TRBV27 and TRBJ1-4; TRBD1 matches at 10 bases. The V gene end was trimmed by 5 bases and the J gene end by 0 bases; junction bases not matched to a gene: 3. Looked up from germline, CDR1 is MNHEY and CDR2 is SMNVEV (reference sequence). The CDR3 has 16 amino acids.

V usage is TRBV7-2 and J usage is TRBJ1-6; perhaps TRBD1 as D (6 bases). Trimming took off 1 base at V and 7 bases at J, with 11 bases between the two ends. Germline-derived CDR1 and CDR2 are SGHTA and FQGNSA. The CDR3 runs to 15 residues. The CDR3 region has the DNA TGTGCCAGCAGCTTAGACAGGGCGGGGAATTCACCCCTCCACTTT. It translates to CASSLDRAGNSPLHF. The full variable domain, in which reference TRBV7-2 and TRBJ1-6 provide the parts outside the CDR3, is GAGVSQSPSNKVTEKGKDVELRCDPISGHTALYWYRQSLGQGLEFLIYFQGNSAPDKSGLPSDRFSAERTGGSVSTLTIQRTQQEDSAVYLCASSLDRAGNSPLHFGNGTRLTVT.

This clonotype was observed at least ten times. The CDR3: CASSGRGLGTGELFF. The DNA of the CDR3 is TGTGCCAGCAGTGGCAGGGGGCTCGGCACCGGGGAGCTGTTTTTT. V and J are TRBV12-3 or TRBV12-4 and TRBJ2-2, with 8 bases identical to TRBD1. This CDR3 spans 15 amino acids. V shed 5 bases and J 4 bases; nucleotides not matched to a gene: 6.

This clonotype was observed many times. The gene calls are TRBV27 and TRBJ1-2, with TRBD1 as a possible D gene (5 bases). With 6 bases removed from V and 7 bases from J, the gap between germline ends came to 15 bases. This CDR3 is 13 amino acids long. Germline CDR1 reads MNHEY; CDR2 reads SMNVEV (reference sequence). The CDR3 loop reads CASRPQGVRGYTF. The CDR3 nucleotides read TGTGCCAGCAGACCCCAGGGCGTCCGTGGCTACACCTTC.

This clonotype came up a few times. The chain combines TRBV7-3 with TRBJ2-1, with D perhaps matching TRBD2 (5 bases). CDR3 length: 15 amino acids. The germline V gene has CDR1 SGHTA and CDR2 FQGTGA. V dropped 5 bases and J dropped 5 bases, with 16 bases sitting between them. CDR3 in DNA: TGTGCCAGCAGCCCGAAGGTTGGAGGCCACAATGAGCAGTTCTTC. This encodes CASSPKVGGHNEQFF.

This clonotype was counted between two and nine times. This chain joins TRBV6-1 and TRBJ2-7, with D perhaps being TRBD1 or TRBD2 (5 bases each). Trimming left V 6 bases short and J 3 bases short, with 15 bases between. CDR1 and CDR2 from the germline V gene are MNHNS and SASEGT. CDR3 length: 14 amino acids. CDR3 sequence: CASRSGTDNYEQYF. The CDR3, as DNA: TGTGCCAGCAGGTCCGGGACGGATAACTACGAGCAGTACTTC.

At least ten counts were recorded for this clonotype. The chain uses TRBV15 and TRBJ1-1; 7 nucleotides match TRBD1. The CDR3 is 15 residues long. Germline-derived CDR1 and CDR2 are LNHNV and YYDKDF (reference sequence). The J segment lost 4 bases and the V segment lost 3 bases, leaving 8 bases of the junction unmatched. CDR3 nucleotide sequence: TGTGCCACCAGCAGGGGAACAGGGGTCGTCACTGAAGCTTTCTTT. Its protein is CATSRGTGVVTEAFF.

This clonotype was observed many times. This chain links TRBV2 with TRBJ2-5; 7 nucleotides align to TRBD1. Losses at the gene ends were 4 bases for V and 4 bases for J; bases not matched to a gene: 3. CDR3 length equals 13 residues. Germline V gives CDR1 SNHLY, CDR2 FYNNEI. CDR3 protein: CASSGYRGETQYF. The CDR3 coding sequence is TGTGCCAGCAGTGGATACAGGGGAGAGACCCAGTACTTC.

This clonotype showed up just once. V gene TRBV29-1 combines with J gene TRBJ2-1; D not certain. The length of the CDR3 is 16 residues. The germline V and J ends were trimmed by 2 bases and 6 bases, with 20 bases remaining between them. Germline V gene sequence: CDR1 SQVTM, CDR2 ANQGSEA. The CDR3 here is CSVEIPSRRLLNEQFF. The CDR3 DNA reads TGCAGCGTTGAAATACCCTCCCGGCGTCTCCTCAATGAGCAGTTCTTC.

This chain joins TRBV5-1 and TRBJ2-7, with D possibly being TRBD1 or TRBD2 (5 bases each). This CDR3 spans 16 amino acids. V lost 4 bases and J lost 0, with 17 bases in between. The germline V gene encodes CDR1 SGHRS and CDR2 YFSETQ. The chain's CDR3 is CASSRSGTESSYEQYF. In DNA form, the CDR3 reads TGCGCCAGCAGCCGTTCCGGGACGGAGAGCTCCTACGAGCAGTACTTC. Together with reference TRBV5-1 and TRBJ2-7, the CDR3 gives the full variable domain: KAGVTQTPRYLIKTRGQQVTLSCSPISGHRSVSWYQQTPGQGLQFLFEYFSETQRNKGNFPGRFSGRQFSNSRSEMNVSTLELGDSALYLCASSRSGTESSYEQYFGPGTRLTVT.

The sample holds many counts of this clonotype. This rearrangement joins TRBV28 to TRBJ1-4; 8 bases fit TRBD1. CDR3 size: 13 residues. Germline loops: CDR1 MDHEN, CDR2 SYDVKM. The V gene end was trimmed by 7 bases and the J gene end by 8 bases; junction bases not matched to a gene: 6. CDR3 DNA sequence: TGTGCCAGCATGCAGGGGGCTTGGGAAAAACTGTTTTTT. Protein: CASMQGAWEKLFF.

This clonotype was picked up a small number of times. The chain couples TRBV3-1 to TRBJ1-1, with D perhaps TRBD1 (5 bases). This CDR3 spans 14 amino acids. V lost 0 bases and J 1 base, leaving 6 bases between the germline ends. Germline-derived CDR1 and CDR2 are LGHDT and YNNKEL (reference sequence). For the CDR3, the DNA is TGTGCCAGCAGCCAAGAAGACAGGAACACTGAAGCTTTCTTT. Translated, it gives CASSQEDRNTEAFF. The whole variable domain, remainder taken from reference TRBV3-1 and TRBJ1-1, is DTAVSQTPKYLVTQMGNDKSIKCEQNLGHDTMYWYKQDSKKFLKIMFSYNNKELIINETVPNRFSPKSPDKAHLNLHINSLELGDSAVYFCASSQEDRNTEAFFGQGTRLTVV.

In this sample, this clonotype turned up many times. The chain joins TRBV7-2 to TRBJ2-7; D is unresolved. The ends were cut back, 5 bases at V and 7 bases at J, with 9 bases in the middle. CDR1 and CDR2 (germline): SGHTA, FQGNSA. This CDR3 is built from 11 residues. CDR3 residues: CASSAVREQYF. DNA of the CDR3: TGTGCCAGCAGCGCAGTCCGGGAGCAGTACTTC.

The V and J genes are TRBV5-1 and TRBJ1-6; D is ambiguous. CDR1 SGHRS and CDR2 YFSETQ come from the germline V gene. The V end was cut by 0 bases, the J end by 8 bases, with 9 bases between. The CDR3 is made up of 14 amino acids. The CDR3 is CASSLGQWDSPLHF. In nucleotides, the CDR3 is TGCGCCAGCAGCTTGGGCCAGTGGGATTCACCCCTCCACTTT.

The V and J genes are TRBV19 and TRBJ1-2, with 7 bases identical to TRBD1. The length of the CDR3 is 12 residues. The germline V gene has CDR1 LNHDA and CDR2 SQIVND (reference sequence). The J segment lost 1 base and the V segment lost 8 bases, leaving 1 base of the junction unmatched. The CDR3 sequence is CASGTDNYGYTF. The DNA of the CDR3 is TGTGCCAGTGGGACAGATAACTATGGCTACACCTTC.

In its sample, this clonotype was seen many times. The chain carries TRBV27 and TRBJ2-7, with D possibly being TRBD1 or TRBD2 (5 bases each). V was shortened by 6 bases and J by 2 bases, with 20 bases between the two germline ends. The CDR3 runs to 16 residues. The germline V gene has CDR1 MNHEY and CDR2 SMNVEV (reference sequence). The CDR3 protein is CASSPGATRFTYEQYF. The CDR3, as DNA: TGTGCCAGCAGCCCCGGGGCTACTAGATTCACCTACGAGCAGTACTTC.

This clonotype was found a few times. This chain connects TRBV7-3 to TRBJ1-1; TRBD1 agrees at 7 bases. The germline V gene encodes CDR1 SGHTA and CDR2 FQGTGA. Trimming at V came to 3 bases and at J to 4 bases, leaving 5 bases not matched to a gene. The CDR3 sequence is 14 residues long. CDR3 residues: CASSLNAGGTEAFF. CDR3 DNA: TGTGCCAGCAGCTTGAACGCAGGGGGCACTGAAGCTTTCTTT.

This chain links TRBV7-2 with TRBJ2-2; 12 nucleotides agree with TRBD1. Germline V lookup: CDR1 SGHTA, CDR2 FQGNSA. With 5 bases clipped from V and 4 bases from J, the junction kept 11 bases outside the gene matches. The CDR3 spans 18 residues. The CDR3 is CASSPGPGTGGLTGELFF. The CDR3 DNA reads TGTGCCAGCAGCCCCGGCCCCGGGACAGGGGGCCTCACCGGGGAGCTGTTTTTT.

The chain employs TRBV4-3 and TRBJ2-7, with D unresolved. CDR1 and CDR2 (germline): LGHNA, YSLEER. The V gene lost 0 bases and the J gene lost 3 bases, with 12 bases spanning the gap. The CDR3 has 15 residues. The chain's CDR3 is CASSQDRVGRYEQYF. The CDR3 coding sequence is TGCGCCAGCAGCCAAGATAGGGTAGGGCGCTACGAGCAGTACTTC.

A word on this clonotype: It may be a read error: a sequence one base away is much more abundant. This chain joins TRBV12-3 or TRBV12-4 and TRBJ2-7; 10 bases align to TRBD1. With V trimmed by 7 bases and J by 5 bases, 8 bases remained unmatched. The CDR3 is 14 amino acids. CDR3 nucleotide sequence: TGTGCCAGCACCCCGGGACAGGGGCCCCACGAGCAGTACTTC. It codes for CASTPGQGPHEQYF.

This chain links TRBV9 with TRBJ1-5; D is undetermined. V was trimmed by 0 bases and J by 3 bases, leaving 10 bases between them. Germline assignment: CDR1 SGDLS and CDR2 YYNGEE. The CDR3 extends over 15 amino acids. CDR3 region: CASSVGAGVNQPQHF. As DNA, the CDR3 is TGTGCCAGCAGCGTAGGAGCAGGTGTCAATCAGCCCCAGCATTTT.

The J gene is TRBJ2-2, the V gene TRBV19; D ambiguous. The ends were cut back, 7 bases at V and 3 bases at J, with 12 bases in the middle. The germline CDR1 and CDR2 sequences are LNHDA and SQIVND (reference sequence). The CDR3 sequence is 14 residues long. The CDR3 loop reads CASIGRLYTGELFF. The CDR3 DNA is TGTGCCAGTATTGGACGGCTCTACACCGGGGAGCTGTTTTTT.

V is TRBV7-8 and J is TRBJ1-4; tentatively, D is TRBD1 (5 bases). The CDR3 spans 15 residues. V lost 10 bases, J lost 8 bases, and 23 bases lay in between. Germline V gene lookup returns CDR1 SGHVS and CDR2 FQNEAQ. Written as DNA, the CDR3 is TGTGCCACAGAGAGACGGGGACCGGAGGAGGAAAAACTGTTTTTT. As protein: CATERRGPEEEKLFF.

This clonotype was detected many times. This rearrangement joins TRBV2 to TRBJ2-5, with 9 bases aligning to TRBD1. The CDR3 is made up of 13 amino acids. Germline loops: CDR1 SNHLY, CDR2 FYNNEI. With V trimmed by 7 bases and J by 3 bases, 3 bases remained unmatched. The CDR3, as DNA: TGTGCCAGCACAGGACAGGGGAAAGAGACCCAGTACTTC. It is translated as CASTGQGKETQYF. The full variable domain, in which reference TRBV2 and TRBJ2-5 provide the parts outside the CDR3, is EPEVTQTPSHQVTQMGQEVILRCVPISNHLYFYWYRQILGQKVEFLVSFYNNEISEKSEIFDDQFSVERPDGSNFTLKIRSTKLEDSAMYFCASTGQGKETQYFGPGTRLLVL.

This clonotype has a count of ten or more. The chain couples TRBV28 to TRBJ1-5; 7 positions match TRBD1. In germline, CDR1 is MDHEN, CDR2 SYDVKM. The CDR3 sequence is 15 residues long. Unmatched junction bases numbered 9, after V lost 6 bases and J lost 4 bases. The CDR3 protein is CASRGTDKGNQPQHF. The CDR3 nucleotides read TGTGCCAGCAGGGGGACAGATAAGGGGAATCAGCCCCAGCATTTT.

In its sample, this clonotype was seen many times. CDR3 DNA: TGTGCCAGCAGTTCGGCGGGAGTCCCCTACGAGCAGTACTTC. It translates to CASSSAGVPYEQYF. The chain couples TRBV28 to TRBJ2-7; 7 nucleotides agree with TRBD2. The CDR3 sequence is 14 residues long. Germline CDR1 and CDR2: MDHEN and SYDVKM. Unmatched junction bases numbered 5, after V lost 4 bases and J lost 2 bases.

This clonotype was counted ten times or more. This chain connects TRBV2 to TRBJ1-2; D may be TRBD1 (5 bases). The CDR3 has 11 residues. Germline-derived CDR1 and CDR2 are SNHLY and FYNNEI. Deletions cut 7 bases from V and 8 bases from J, with 11 bases between. The CDR3 region has the DNA TGTGCCAGCATCCAGGGCGGAGGCTACACCTTC. This translates into CASIQGGGYTF.

This clonotype was picked up a small number of times. The rearrangement links TRBV5-4 to TRBJ2-5, with D possibly called TRBD1 or TRBD2 (5 bases each). Per germline, CDR1 SGHNT and CDR2 YYREEE (reference sequence). Deletions cut 2 bases from V and 4 bases from J, with 12 bases between. This CDR3 comprises 14 residues. The CDR3 bases are TGTGCCAGCAGCTTTGAGGGGCCGCGAGAGACCCAGTACTTC. Protein sequence: CASSFEGPRETQYF.